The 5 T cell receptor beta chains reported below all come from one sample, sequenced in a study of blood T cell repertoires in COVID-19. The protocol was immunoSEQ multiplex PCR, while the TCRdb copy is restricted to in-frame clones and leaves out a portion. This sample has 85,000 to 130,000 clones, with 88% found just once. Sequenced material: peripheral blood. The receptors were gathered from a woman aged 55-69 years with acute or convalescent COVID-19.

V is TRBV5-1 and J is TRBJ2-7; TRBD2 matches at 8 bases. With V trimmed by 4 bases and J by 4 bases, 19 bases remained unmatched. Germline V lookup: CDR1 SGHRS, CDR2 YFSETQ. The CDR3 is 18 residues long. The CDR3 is CASSPILLTGGPWYEQYF. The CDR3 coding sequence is TGCGCCAGCAGCCCTATTCTTCTCACGGGAGGGCCTTGGTACGAGCAGTACTTC.

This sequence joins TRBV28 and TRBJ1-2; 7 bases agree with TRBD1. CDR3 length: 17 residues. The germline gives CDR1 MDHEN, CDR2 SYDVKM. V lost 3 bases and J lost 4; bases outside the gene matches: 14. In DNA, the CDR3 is TGTGCCAGCAGTTTCAACCAACGCTCCCGGGACAGCTATGGCTACACCTTC. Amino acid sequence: CASSFNQRSRDSYGYTF.

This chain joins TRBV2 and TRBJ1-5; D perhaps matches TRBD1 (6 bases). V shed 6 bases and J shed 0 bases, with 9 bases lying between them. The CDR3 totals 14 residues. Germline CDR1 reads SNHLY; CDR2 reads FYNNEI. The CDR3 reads CASRGQVSNQPQHF. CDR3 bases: TGTGCCAGCAGGGGACAAGTTAGCAATCAGCCCCAGCATTTT. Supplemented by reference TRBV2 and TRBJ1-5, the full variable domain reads EPEVTQTPSHQVTQMGQEVILRCVPISNHLYFYWYRQILGQKVEFLVSFYNNEISEKSEIFDDQFSVERPDGSNFTLKIRSTKLEDSAMYFCASRGQVSNQPQHFGDGTRLSIL.

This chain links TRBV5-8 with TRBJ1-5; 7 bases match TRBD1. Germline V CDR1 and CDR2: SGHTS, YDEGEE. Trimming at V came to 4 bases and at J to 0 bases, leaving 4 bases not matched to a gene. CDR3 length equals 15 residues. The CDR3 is CASSPGTDSNQPQHF. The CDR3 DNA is TGTGCCAGCAGCCCGGGGACAGATAGCAATCAGCCCCAGCATTTT.

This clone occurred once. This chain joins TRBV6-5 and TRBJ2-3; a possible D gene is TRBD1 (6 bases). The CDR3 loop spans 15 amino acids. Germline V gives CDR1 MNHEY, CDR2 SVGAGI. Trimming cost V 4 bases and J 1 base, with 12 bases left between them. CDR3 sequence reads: CASSFSGQRTDTQYF. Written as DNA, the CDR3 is TGTGCCAGCAGTTTCTCGGGACAACGCACAGATACGCAGTATTTT.